Presented here are 9 T cell receptor beta chains from one specimen sequenced in a study of vaccination and CD4 T cells after COVID-19. These receptors have no identified antigens. Cultured CD4+ T cell DNA underwent sequencing with the Oncomine TCR Beta short-read assay. TCRdb reanalysed the PCR reads using MiXCR and keeps one entry per CDR3 protein. The sample lists some 12,000 distinct CDR3 sequences; approximately 41% were seen once. Described treatment: roughly ten-day PBMC culture with coronavirus spike peptide pools or control peptides (ViraFEST assay). The sample consisted of CD4+ T cells from blood, cultured in vitro. All receptors derive from a human donor who had recovered from COVID-19.

This clonotype occurred a few times. The chain has TRBV9 and TRBJ2-3, with no clear D. The CDR3 runs 15 residues. The germline CDR1 and CDR2 sequences are SGDLS and YYNGEE. Trimming shortened V by 2 bases and J by 2 bases, and 12 bases separated the two germline ends. CDR3 protein: CASSVGQTNTDTQYF. The CDR3 nucleotides read TGTGCCAGCAGCGTTGGGCAGACCAACACAGATACGCAGTATTTT.

CDR3 in DNA: TGCGCCAGCAGCTGGCCACTAGCGGGGGGAAGCACAGATACGCAGTATTTT. Its protein is CASSWPLAGGSTDTQYF. The gene calls are TRBV5-1 and TRBJ2-3, with 12 bases fitting TRBD2. The CDR3 is made up of 17 amino acids. Germline CDR1 is SGHRS and CDR2 is YFSETQ. V shed 3 bases and J 0 bases; nucleotides not matched to a gene: 5.

V and J are TRBV7-9 and TRBJ2-1; D gene uncertain. V dropped 3 bases and J dropped 2 bases, with 8 bases sitting between them. There are 14 residues in the CDR3. The V gene's germline CDR1 is SEHNR and CDR2 FQNEAQ (reference sequence). For the CDR3, the DNA is TGTGCCAGCAGCTTCGCTGAGGCCTACAATGAGCAGTTCTTC. This gives the protein CASSFAEAYNEQFF.

This chain links TRBV18 with TRBJ1-5, with 9 bases matching TRBD1. Germline CDR1 reads KGHSH; CDR2 reads LQKENI. This CDR3 is built from 18 residues. The J segment lost 4 bases and the V segment lost 6 bases, leaving 16 bases of the junction unmatched. The CDR3 region has the DNA TGTGCCAGCTCCCTGACGGGCCGGGGGACAGGGACTAATCAGCCCCAGCATTTT. The encoded protein is CASSLTGRGTGTNQPQHF. The full variable domain, in which reference TRBV18 and TRBJ1-5 provide the parts outside the CDR3, is NAGVMQNPRHLVRRRGQEARLRCSPMKGHSHVYWYRQLPEEGLKFMVYLQKENIIDESGMPKERFSAEFPKEGPSILRIQQVVRGDSAAYFCASSLTGRGTGTNQPQHFGDGTRLSIL.

Written as DNA, the CDR3 is TGTGCCAGCAGTTTGTTTATCGGGGGACAGGGGCCGTACTTC. It yields the protein CASSLFIGGQGPYF. This chain uses TRBV12-3 or TRBV12-4 with TRBJ2-7; 10 bases are a match to TRBD1. Trimming removed 3 bases from V and 12 bases from J; junction bases left unmatched: 11. The CDR3 totals 14 residues.

CDR3 DNA: TGTGCCATCAGTGGGGAGACAGGGAACACAGATACGCAGTATTTT. Translated, it gives CAISGETGNTDTQYF. V is TRBV10-3 and J is TRBJ2-3; 7 nucleotides match TRBD1. This CDR3 is 15 amino acids long. Per germline, CDR1 ENHRY and CDR2 SYGVKD. V lost 4 bases, J lost 2 bases, and 6 bases stayed unmatched.

This clonotype was counted a few times. V usage is TRBV30 and J usage is TRBJ1-2; a weak D match, TRBD1 (5 bases). V was clipped by 8 bases and J by 4 bases, with 11 bases between them. The CDR3 has 11 amino acids. Germline CDR1 GTSNPN, CDR2 SVGIG (reference sequence). In DNA, the CDR3 is TGTGCCCTGAGCAGGGTCTATGGCTACACCTTC. This sequence encodes CALSRVYGYTF.

This clonotype has more than one count but fewer than ten. This chain uses TRBV19 with TRBJ1-5, with 10 positions matching TRBD1. CDR3 size: 13 residues. The junction had 5 bases not matched to a gene; V was cut back by 10 bases and J by 5 bases. CDR1 is LNHDA, CDR2 SQIVND, per germline (reference sequence). The CDR3 protein is CAIQDRGDQPQHF. DNA of the CDR3: TGTGCCATCCAGGACAGGGGGGATCAGCCCCAGCATTTT.

This chain links TRBV29-1 with TRBJ1-1; a possible D gene is TRBD1 (5 bases). V lost 6 bases and J 3 bases, leaving 11 bases between the germline ends. Germline CDR1 is SQVTM and CDR2 is ANQGSEA. This CDR3 is 12 amino acids long. CDR3 in DNA: TGCAGCGTCTCTTGGGGGGACACTGAAGCTTTCTTT. Translated, it gives CSVSWGDTEAFF.